These 5 T cell receptor beta chains came from one sample sequenced in a study of shared clonotypes between healthy human individuals. As defined, naive CD8 cells were CD45RO-negative and positively selected for CCR7, with terminally differentiated effector memory CD45RA+ cells excluded. Data came from immunoSEQ multiplex PCR; TCRdb stores just in-frame clones and leaves some out. The table includes hundreds of thousands of clones, under 95% detected once. The sequencing input was naive CD8+ T cells sorted from blood. Receptors were obtained from a young man in good health.

This clone has only a few counts. The chain recombines TRBV27 with TRBJ2-7; 7 bases map to TRBD2. The CDR3 spans 12 residues. V was pared by 7 bases and J by 3 bases, with 3 bases of the junction left unmatched. Germline V gene data show CDR1 as MNHEY and CDR2 as SMNVEV (reference sequence). In DNA, the CDR3 is TGTGCCAGCACTAGCGGTAACTACGAGCAGTACTTC. Protein product: CASTSGNYEQYF.

On this clone itself: Germline is not matched at one junction end, which may reflect a read error. This chain connects TRBV7-9 to TRBJ2-7; D might be TRBD1 or TRBD2, each matching 5 bases. This CDR3 region has 13 residues. Germline V gene lookup returns CDR1 SEHNR and CDR2 FQNEAQ (reference sequence). CDR3 nucleotides: TGTGCCAGCAGCACCTCCCCCGGGACGGTCATGAACTTC. Amino acids: CASSTSPGTVMNF.

J is TRBJ2-7 and V is TRBV28, with D uncertain. The ends were cut back, 3 bases at V and 0 bases at J, with 9 bases in the middle. The CDR3 has 14 amino acids. Germline lookup yields CDR1 MDHEN and CDR2 SYDVKM. The CDR3 is CASSFQVTSYEQYF. For the CDR3, the DNA is TGTGCCAGCAGTTTCCAAGTTACCTCCTACGAGCAGTACTTC.

This clone was counted once. This sample includes further DNA sequences coding for the same CDR3. V usage is TRBV29-1 and J usage is TRBJ2-7; 8 bases align to TRBD2. Germline V gene sequence: CDR1 SQVTM, CDR2 ANQGSEA. Unmatched junction bases numbered 5, after V lost 5 bases and J lost 2 bases. The CDR3 has 13 amino acids. CDR3 region: CSVLSGITYEQYF. The DNA for the CDR3 is TGCAGCGTTCTTAGCGGGATAACCTACGAGCAGTACTTC.

The chain recombines TRBV7-3 with TRBJ2-3; weak D call: TRBD1 (6 bases). With 2 bases removed from V and 6 bases from J, the gap between germline ends came to 15 bases. This CDR3 has 15 amino acids. Germline V gene data show CDR1 as SGHTA and CDR2 as FQGTGA. Here the CDR3 reads CASSLGTSTGDTQYF. The CDR3 coding sequence is TGTGCCAGCAGCTTAGGGACCTCTACAGGGGATACGCAGTATTTT.